This entry concerns a single T cell receptor beta chain. This entry comes from a study of blood T cell repertoires in COVID-19. Study details: Sites in the United States, Italy and Spain provided acute and convalescent COVID-19 samples. T cells, B-cell-depleted T cells, or PBMCs supplied cDNA or gDNA.

How the authors handled the data: Reference gene primer amplification gave nucleated cell count estimates. Clones were read by immunoSEQ multiplex PCR, and TCRdb kept only the in-frame ones, dropping some. V and J calls and clone size come straight from that table; D and trimming were deduced from the DNA. The sample shows 200,000 to 250,000 clones, around nine tenths of them seen only once. V lost 5 bases and J lost 4, with 8 bases in between. The CDR3 covers 13 residues. Germline V gene sequence: CDR1 LNHDA, CDR2 SQIVND (reference sequence). The TCR was taken from a woman aged 55-69 years with acute or convalescent COVID-19. The chain uses TRBV19 and TRBJ1-4, with D tentatively TRBD1 (5 bases). The sequenced sample consisted of peripheral blood. This CDR3 reads CASSGGINEKLFF. The CDR3 DNA sequence: TGTGCCAGTAGTGGGGGGATTAATGAAAAACTGTTTTTT.